These 32 T cell receptor beta chains originate from one sample sequenced in a study of T-cell reconstitution after alpha-beta-depleted transplantation in children. Unique molecular identifiers were built into the TCRbeta library. Each CDR3 protein gets one entry after TCRdb re-called the PCR reads with MiXCR. The table lists about 690,000 distinct CDR3 sequences, roughly 17% of them singletons. The sequenced sample was PBMCs from the stem cell graft donor, obtained from the stem cell graft. These receptor sequences come from a human donor who donated a stem cell graft to a child with acute myeloid leukemia.

This clonotype showed up many times. The gene calls are TRBV12-3 or TRBV12-4 and TRBJ1-5; TRBD1 aligns across 7 bases. This CDR3 is built from 13 residues. Germline trimming cut 5 bases from V and 5 bases from J; bases unmatched to any gene: 3. In nucleotides, the CDR3 is TGTGCCAGCAGTCTCGGGACAGATCAGCCCCAGCATTTT. Encoded protein: CASSLGTDQPQHF.

The chain uses TRBV18 and TRBJ2-1; 8 nucleotides line up with TRBD2. Germline values: CDR1 KGHSH, CDR2 LQKENI. Germline trimming cut 3 bases from V and 10 bases from J; bases unmatched to any gene: 5. CDR3 size: 13 residues. CDR3 amino acids: CASSPGGGSEQFF. DNA of the CDR3: TGTGCCAGCTCACCCGGCGGGGGGAGCGAGCAGTTCTTC. Full variable domain (remainder filled in from reference TRBV18 and TRBJ2-1): NAGVMQNPRHLVRRRGQEARLRCSPMKGHSHVYWYRQLPEEGLKFMVYLQKENIIDESGMPKERFSAEFPKEGPSILRIQQVVRGDSAAYFCASSPGGGSEQFFGPGTRLTVL.

This clonotype was observed many times. The genes are TRBV5-5 and TRBJ2-3, with D perhaps matching TRBD2 (5 bases). In germline, CDR1 is SGHKS, CDR2 YYEKEE (reference sequence). Trimming left V 4 bases short and J 6 bases short, with 15 bases between. The length of the CDR3 is 14 residues. CDR3 amino acids: CASSAGRGADTQYF. CDR3 bases: TGTGCCAGCAGCGCCGGACGGGGTGCTGATACGCAGTATTTT. Together with reference TRBV5-5 and TRBJ2-3, the CDR3 gives the full variable domain: DAGVTQSPTHLIKTRGQQVTLRCSPISGHKSVSWYQQVLGQGPQFIFQYYEKEERGRGNFPDRFSARQFPNYSSELNVNALLLGDSALYLCASSAGRGADTQYFGPGTRLTVL.

In its sample, this clonotype was seen many times. The chain recombines TRBV5-5 with TRBJ2-3; perhaps TRBD1 as D (5 bases). The CDR3 runs 17 residues. Per the germline V gene, CDR1 is SGHKS and CDR2 is YYEKEE (reference sequence). Trimming removed 3 bases from V and 4 bases from J, with 21 bases in between. The DNA for the CDR3 is TGTGCCAGCAGCTCTCAGGGAACGCCGCTCGTCGCAGATACGCAGTATTTT. As protein: CASSSQGTPLVADTQYF.

Ten or more counts support this clonotype. The chain employs TRBV5-1 and TRBJ2-5; 10 bases agree with TRBD2. In germline, CDR1 is SGHRS, CDR2 YFSETQ. The CDR3 runs to 13 residues. V dropped 8 bases and J dropped 4; count of bases not matched to a gene: 5. CDR3 DNA: TGCGCCAGTTCCCCTAGCGGGGGAGAGACCCAGTACTTC. Protein product: CASSPSGGETQYF.

There are a few counts of this clonotype. The chain uses TRBV9 and TRBJ2-7; D is unclear. The CDR3 is 13 amino acids. Trimming took 0 bases from V and 7 from J, leaving 11 bases between them. CDR1 and CDR2 from the germline V gene are SGDLS and YYNGEE. For the CDR3, the DNA is TGTGCCAGCAGCGTAGCTCGGGTGGGAGAGCAGTACTTC. This sequence encodes CASSVARVGEQYF.

The chain combines TRBV7-9 with TRBJ1-1, with 11 bases aligning to TRBD1. CDR3 size: 13 residues. The germline CDR1 and CDR2 sequences are SEHNR and FQNEAQ (reference sequence). Trimming took 4 bases from V and 9 from J; bases not matched to a gene: 4. The CDR3 DNA sequence: TGTGCCAGCAGCTCCTCGGACAGGGGGCAAGCTTTCTTT. Protein: CASSSSDRGQAFF.

This clonotype was detected ten times or more. The rearrangement links TRBV5-1 to TRBJ2-1, with 10 bases matching TRBD1. Germline CDR1 SGHRS, CDR2 YFSETQ. The length of the CDR3 is 16 residues. V lost 4 bases, J lost 7 bases, and 11 bases stayed unmatched. For the CDR3, the DNA is TGCGCCAGCAGCCTTGGATGGGACAGGGGCGGGAATGAGCAGTTCTTC. This translates into CASSLGWDRGGNEQFF.

This clonotype was recorded a few times. The rearrangement joins TRBV13 to TRBJ1-5; D perhaps matches TRBD1 (5 bases). V dropped 4 bases and J dropped 0 bases, with 13 bases sitting between them. CDR1 is PRHDT and CDR2 is FYEKMQ in the germline V gene (reference sequence). The CDR3 loop spans 16 amino acids. CDR3 DNA: TGTGCCAGCAGCTGGGGACCGAGAAATAGCAATCAGCCCCAGCATTTT. Translating gives CASSWGPRNSNQPQHF.

V and J are TRBV7-9 and TRBJ1-1; weak D call: TRBD1 (5 bases). Looked up from germline, CDR1 is SEHNR and CDR2 is FQNEAQ (reference sequence). V was clipped by 11 bases and J by 0 bases, with 13 bases between them. CDR3 length: 13 amino acids. This CDR3 reads CAGQLTMNTEAFF. CDR3 coding DNA: TGTGCCGGACAACTGACCATGAACACTGAAGCTTTCTTT.

Many counts were recorded for this clonotype. This sequence joins TRBV29-1 and TRBJ1-6; no definite D call. Germline-derived CDR1 and CDR2 are SQVTM and ANQGSEA. This CDR3 spans 14 amino acids. V dropped 5 bases and J dropped 7 bases, with 15 bases sitting between them. Written as DNA, the CDR3 is TGCAGCGTTCGGCCGGAGGGCCAGAATTCACCCCTCCACTTT. Its protein product is CSVRPEGQNSPLHF.

V and J are TRBV5-1 and TRBJ2-1, with D unresolved. V lost 3 bases and J 8 bases, leaving 24 bases between the germline ends. CDR1 and CDR2 (germline): SGHRS, YFSETQ. The CDR3 contains 17 residues. Here the CDR3 reads CASSSYSVRTLADEQFF. CDR3 coding DNA: TGCGCCAGCAGCTCTTACTCCGTCCGGACCTTGGCGGATGAGCAGTTCTTC.

There are many counts of this clonotype. V usage is TRBV20-1 and J usage is TRBJ1-5; 7 bases map to TRBD1. Germline CDR1 DFQATT, CDR2 SNEGSKA (reference sequence). Trimming cost V 4 bases and J 4 bases; bases outside gene matches: 7. The CDR3 contains 14 residues. CDR3 amino acids: CSAKGGLWNQPQHF. CDR3 bases: TGCAGTGCTAAAGGGGGCTTGTGGAATCAGCCCCAGCATTTT.

In its sample, this clonotype was seen many times. The chain has TRBV9 and TRBJ2-2; TRBD2 aligns across 7 bases. The V gene end was trimmed by 5 bases and the J gene end by 0 bases; junction bases not matched to a gene: 10. The CDR3 is 17 amino acids. The V gene's germline CDR1 is SGDLS and CDR2 YYNGEE. CDR3 DNA: TGTGCCAGCAGGGATGTTAAAGCGGGAACGAACACCGGGGAGCTGTTTTTT. Protein: CASRDVKAGTNTGELFF.

Comment on this clonotype: This may stem from a read error, because a much larger clone lies one nucleotide away. The chain combines TRBV24-1 with TRBJ2-7; D perhaps matches TRBD1 (6 bases). CDR1 is KGHDR and CDR2 is SFDVKD in the germline V gene. The CDR3 contains 11 residues. Written as DNA, the CDR3 is TGTGCCACCACGGACAGAGACGAGAAGTACTTC. The encoded protein is CATTDRDEKYF.

CDR3 DNA sequence: TGTGCCAGCAGCTCCGACAGAGTTGGAAACACCATATATTTT. It is translated as CASSSDRVGNTIYF. The rearrangement links TRBV7-8 to TRBJ1-3; D is perhaps TRBD1 (5 bases). The CDR3 totals 14 residues. Germline CDR1 reads SGHVS; CDR2 reads FQNEAQ. V lost 4 bases to trimming and J lost 3 bases, with 10 bases between them. Supplemented by reference TRBV7-8 and TRBJ1-3, the full variable domain reads GAGVSQSPRYKVAKRGQDVALRCDPISGHVSLFWYQQALGQGPEFLTYFQNEAQLDKSGLPSDRFFAERPEGSVSTLKIQRTQQEDSAVYLCASSSDRVGNTIYFGEGSWLTVV.

This clonotype was seen repeatedly, ten times or more. This chain uses TRBV20-1 with TRBJ1-5; D possibly corresponds to TRBD1 (5 bases). CDR1 and CDR2 from the germline V gene are DFQATT and SNEGSKA (reference sequence). This CDR3 comprises 15 residues. Trimming stripped 3 bases from V and 0 bases from J, with 12 bases between. The CDR3: CSASVPGTSNQPQHF. For the CDR3, the DNA is TGCAGTGCTAGTGTCCCGGGGACTAGCAATCAGCCCCAGCATTTT.

This clonotype was counted ten times or more. The chain joins TRBV24-1 to TRBJ1-2; 10 bases map to TRBD1. The length of the CDR3 is 16 residues. The J segment lost 8 bases and the V segment lost 3 bases, leaving 11 bases of the junction unmatched. Germline V gene data show CDR1 as KGHDR and CDR2 as SFDVKD. CDR3 sequence: CATSDSPGTGVRGYTF. The CDR3 region has the DNA TGTGCCACCAGTGATAGTCCCGGGACAGGGGTTCGGGGCTACACCTTC.

The V call is TRBV7-9, the J call TRBJ1-6, with D tentatively TRBD1 (5 bases). Germline V gene lookup returns CDR1 SEHNR and CDR2 FQNEAQ (reference sequence). Deletions cut 4 bases from V and 10 bases from J, with 17 bases between. This CDR3 contains 15 residues. DNA for the CDR3: TGTGCCAGCAGCTCCATCCGCGAAGGGGTGTCACCCCTCCACTTT. Translated, it gives CASSSIREGVSPLHF.

This clonotype was seen more than once but under ten times. This chain joins TRBV29-1 and TRBJ2-7, with TRBD2 matching over 9 bases. V dropped 3 bases and J dropped 7; count of bases not matched to a gene: 7. Germline-derived CDR1 and CDR2 are SQVTM and ANQGSEA. This CDR3 spans 13 amino acids. CDR3 in amino acids: CSVDLAGPGEQYF. The CDR3 bases are TGCAGCGTTGACCTAGCGGGACCCGGGGAGCAGTACTTC.

This clonotype was picked up many times. V gene TRBV29-1 combines with J gene TRBJ2-7, with 8 bases identical to TRBD1. V lost 1 base, J lost 1 base, and 9 bases stayed unmatched. The CDR3 is made up of 16 amino acids. The germline gives CDR1 SQVTM, CDR2 ANQGSEA. In DNA form, the CDR3 reads TGCAGCGTTGAAGCGGGACAGGCCACGGCTTCCTACGAGCAGTACTTC. Protein sequence: CSVEAGQATASYEQYF.

There are many counts of this clonotype. The CDR3 DNA sequence: TGTGCCACCAGTGATAGGCAGGGTGTTCGTCAGCCCCAGCATTTT. Translation: CATSDRQGVRQPQHF. V is TRBV24-1 and J is TRBJ1-5, with D perhaps TRBD1 (5 bases). The V end was cut by 3 bases, the J end by 6 bases, with 14 bases between. The germline CDR1 and CDR2 sequences are KGHDR and SFDVKD. There are 15 residues in the CDR3.

This clonotype has a count of ten or more. The chain employs TRBV5-5 and TRBJ1-1, with unresolved D. The CDR3 is 15 amino acids. Trimming stripped 4 bases from V and 7 bases from J, with 20 bases between. CDR1 and CDR2 from the germline V gene are SGHKS and YYEKEE (reference sequence). In nucleotides, the CDR3 is TGTGCCAGCAGCCCCGTCGACCCTGGGCCCGATGAAGCTTTCTTT. It specifies CASSPVDPGPDEAFF. The full variable domain, its missing parts supplied by reference TRBV5-5 and TRBJ1-1, is DAGVTQSPTHLIKTRGQQVTLRCSPISGHKSVSWYQQVLGQGPQFIFQYYEKEERGRGNFPDRFSARQFPNYSSELNVNALLLGDSALYLCASSPVDPGPDEAFFGQGTRLTVV.

Regarding this clonotype: This may come from a read error, since a much larger clone is one base off. The chain is built from TRBV20-1 and TRBJ2-5, with 7 bases lining up with TRBD2. V was clipped by 7 bases and J by 1 base; unmatched bases: 9. The CDR3 spans 14 residues. The germline V gene encodes CDR1 DFQATT and CDR2 SNEGSKA (reference sequence). CDR3 residues: CSGPTSRGQETQYF. CDR3 coding DNA: TGCAGTGGCCCGACTAGCCGGGGCCAAGAGACCCAGTACTTC.

This clonotype was observed a handful of times. The chain joins TRBV6-1 to TRBJ1-2; D ambiguous. The length of the CDR3 is 12 residues. The V end lost 10 bases, the J end lost 1 base, and 10 bases lay between the germline ends. CDR1 and CDR2 from the germline V gene are MNHNS and SASEGT. The CDR3 here is CATDHRNYGYTF. The DNA for the CDR3 is TGTGCCACGGATCACCGTAACTATGGCTACACCTTC.

This clonotype showed up many times. This sequence joins TRBV7-2 and TRBJ2-5; no reliable D call. This CDR3 has 13 residues. CDR1 SGHTA and CDR2 FQGNSA come from the germline V gene. Trimming pared 5 bases from V and 7 bases from J, leaving 14 bases between. Here the CDR3 DNA reads TGTGCCAGCAGCACGCCTCCGTCCAGGACCCAGTACTTC. It codes for CASSTPPSRTQYF.

This clonotype came up many times. This chain links TRBV6-5 with TRBJ2-5; D gene ambiguous. This CDR3 region has 11 residues. The V and J ends lost 2 bases and 6 bases respectively, with 4 bases between them. The germline V gene encodes CDR1 MNHEY and CDR2 SVGAGI. The CDR3 sequence is CASSYGQTQYF. CDR3 coding DNA: TGTGCCAGCAGTTACGGCCAGACCCAGTACTTC.

This chain uses TRBV12-3 or TRBV12-4 with TRBJ1-5; D call uncertain. This CDR3 has 14 amino acids. Trimming shortened V by 2 bases and J by 2 bases, and 7 bases separated the two germline ends. The CDR3 reads CASSLTVRNQPQHF. Here the CDR3 DNA reads TGTGCCAGCAGTTTAACCGTGCGCAATCAGCCCCAGCATTTT.

This clonotype has just a few counts. J is TRBJ2-7 and V is TRBV10-3, with a weak D call TRBD2 (5 bases). Germline lookup yields CDR1 ENHRY and CDR2 SYGVKD. The CDR3 consists of 15 residues. The germline V and J ends were trimmed by 0 bases and 2 bases, with 11 bases remaining between them. CDR3 nucleotides: TGTGCCATCAGTGAGTCTGGACTCGGAGCCTACGAGCAGTACGTC. Translating gives CAISESGLGAYEQYV.

This clonotype was counted many times. The J gene is TRBJ2-7, the V gene TRBV20-1; D unclear. The V end was cut by 3 bases, the J end by 3 bases, with 12 bases between. From germline, CDR1 is DFQATT and CDR2 SNEGSKA (reference sequence). The CDR3 is made up of 13 amino acids. The CDR3 reads CSARGYVDYEQYF. CDR3 bases: TGCAGTGCTAGGGGGTACGTCGACTACGAGCAGTACTTC.

The V and J genes are TRBV7-2 and TRBJ2-4, with D possibly TRBD1 on 5 matching bases. CDR1 is SGHTA and CDR2 is FQGNSA in the germline V gene. The CDR3 length is 14 residues. V was shortened by 4 bases and J by 8 bases, with 15 bases between the two germline ends. DNA of the CDR3: TGTGCCAGCAGCTCACTGCCGCCCAGGGACATTCAGTACTTC. Protein sequence: CASSSLPPRDIQYF.

This clonotype was seen a few times. This chain connects TRBV12-3 or TRBV12-4 to TRBJ2-1; 7 positions match TRBD1. The CDR3 runs 13 residues. With V trimmed by 9 bases and J by 4 bases, 6 bases remained unmatched. CDR3 DNA sequence: TGTGCCAGTAACCAACAGGGGTACAATGAGCAGTTCTTC. It encodes CASNQQGYNEQFF.